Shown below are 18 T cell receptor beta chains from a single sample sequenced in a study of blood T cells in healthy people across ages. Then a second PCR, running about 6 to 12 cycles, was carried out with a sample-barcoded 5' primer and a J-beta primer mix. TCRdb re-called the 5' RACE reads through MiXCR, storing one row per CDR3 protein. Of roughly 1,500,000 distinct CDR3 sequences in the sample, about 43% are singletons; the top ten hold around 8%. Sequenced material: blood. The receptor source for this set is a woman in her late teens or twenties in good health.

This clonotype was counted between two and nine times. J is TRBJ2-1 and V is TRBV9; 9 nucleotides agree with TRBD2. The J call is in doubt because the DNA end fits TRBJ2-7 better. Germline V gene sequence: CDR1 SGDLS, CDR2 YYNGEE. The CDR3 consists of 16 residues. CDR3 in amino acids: CASSVDGSGRYNEQYF. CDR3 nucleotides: TGTGCCAGCAGCGTAGATGGTAGCGGGAGATACAATGAGCAGTACTTC.

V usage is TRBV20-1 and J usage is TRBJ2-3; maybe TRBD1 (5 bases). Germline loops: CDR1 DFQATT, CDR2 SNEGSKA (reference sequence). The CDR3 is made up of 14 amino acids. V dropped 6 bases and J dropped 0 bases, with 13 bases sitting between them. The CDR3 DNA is TGCAGTGCCGTTACAGGCCCGAGCACAGATACGCAGTATTTT. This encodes CSAVTGPSTDTQYF.

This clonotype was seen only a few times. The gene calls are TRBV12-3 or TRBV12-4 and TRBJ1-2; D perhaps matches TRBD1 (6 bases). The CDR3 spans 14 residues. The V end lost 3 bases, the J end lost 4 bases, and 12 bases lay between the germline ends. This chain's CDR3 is CASSFADRFYGYTF. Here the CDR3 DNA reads TGTGCCAGCAGTTTCGCAGACAGGTTCTATGGCTACACCTTC.

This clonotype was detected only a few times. The CDR3: CASSDHSRWSDYGYTF. In nucleotides, the CDR3 is TGTGCCAGCAGTGACCACTCGCGATGGAGCGACTATGGCTACACCTTC. The chain combines TRBV25-1 with TRBJ1-2; the D is unclear. The CDR3 loop spans 16 amino acids. V lost 3 bases and J 3 bases, leaving 17 bases between the germline ends. Germline CDR1 reads MGHDK; CDR2 reads SYGVNS.

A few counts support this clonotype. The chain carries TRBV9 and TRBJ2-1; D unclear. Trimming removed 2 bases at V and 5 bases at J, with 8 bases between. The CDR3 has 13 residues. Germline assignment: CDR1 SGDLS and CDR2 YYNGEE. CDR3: CASSVLANNEQFF. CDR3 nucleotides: TGTGCCAGCAGCGTGTTAGCCAACAATGAGCAGTTCTTC.

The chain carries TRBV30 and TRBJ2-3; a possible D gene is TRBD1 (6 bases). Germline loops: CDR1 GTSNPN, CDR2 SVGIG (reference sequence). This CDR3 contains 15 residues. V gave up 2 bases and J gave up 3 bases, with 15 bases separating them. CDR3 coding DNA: TGTGCCTGGAGTAGGGGAACAGGGAAAACAGATACGCAGTATTTT. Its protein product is CAWSRGTGKTDTQYF.

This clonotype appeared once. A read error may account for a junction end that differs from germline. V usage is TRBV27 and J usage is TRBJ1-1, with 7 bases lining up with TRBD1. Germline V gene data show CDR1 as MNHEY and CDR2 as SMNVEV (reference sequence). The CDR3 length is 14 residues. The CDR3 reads CASSFGQANTGAFF. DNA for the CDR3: TGTGCCAGCAGTTTTGGACAGGCGAACACTGGAGCTTTCTTT.

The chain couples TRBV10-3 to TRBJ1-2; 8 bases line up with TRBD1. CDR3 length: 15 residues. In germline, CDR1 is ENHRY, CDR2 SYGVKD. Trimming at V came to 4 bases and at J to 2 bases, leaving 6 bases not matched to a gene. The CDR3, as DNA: TGTGCCATCAGTGCCCCGACAGGGGCGAACTATGGCTACACCTTC. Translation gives CAISAPTGANYGYTF.

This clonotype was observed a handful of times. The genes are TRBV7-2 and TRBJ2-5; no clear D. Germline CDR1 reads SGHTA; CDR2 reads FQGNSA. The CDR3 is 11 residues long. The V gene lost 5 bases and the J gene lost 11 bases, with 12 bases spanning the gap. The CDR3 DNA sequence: TGTGCCAGCAGCGCCGCATCTTGGCAGTACTTC. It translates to CASSAASWQYF.

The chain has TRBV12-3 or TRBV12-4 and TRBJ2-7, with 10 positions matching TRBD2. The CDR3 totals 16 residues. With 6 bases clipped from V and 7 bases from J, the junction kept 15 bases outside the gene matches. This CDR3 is CASSFVSGGTSREQYF. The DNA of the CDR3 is TGTGCCAGCAGCTTTGTTAGCGGGGGGACCTCGCGGGAGCAGTACTTC.

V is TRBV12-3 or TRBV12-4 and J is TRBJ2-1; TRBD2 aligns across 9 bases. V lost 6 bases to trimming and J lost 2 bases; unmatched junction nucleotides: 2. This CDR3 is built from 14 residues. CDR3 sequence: CASRPSGAYNEQFF. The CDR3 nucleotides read TGTGCCAGCAGGCCTAGCGGGGCCTACAATGAGCAGTTCTTC.

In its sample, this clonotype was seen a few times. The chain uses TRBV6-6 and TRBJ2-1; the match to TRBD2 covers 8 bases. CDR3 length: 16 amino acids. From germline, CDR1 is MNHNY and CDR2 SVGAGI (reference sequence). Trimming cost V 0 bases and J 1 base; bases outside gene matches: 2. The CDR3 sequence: CASSYSLADSYNEQFF. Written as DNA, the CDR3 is TGTGCCAGCAGTTACTCACTAGCGGATTCCTACAATGAGCAGTTCTTC.

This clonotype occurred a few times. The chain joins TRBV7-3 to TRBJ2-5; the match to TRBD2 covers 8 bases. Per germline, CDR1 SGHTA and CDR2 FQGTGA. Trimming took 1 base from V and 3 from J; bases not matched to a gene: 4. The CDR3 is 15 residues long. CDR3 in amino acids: CASSLRGTSKETQYF. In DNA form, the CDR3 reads TGTGCCAGCAGCTTAAGAGGGACTAGTAAAGAGACCCAGTACTTC.

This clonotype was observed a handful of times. DNA of the CDR3: TGTGCCAGCAGACAGACAGGGTACTCCTACGAGCAGTACTTC. Translating it yields CASRQTGYSYEQYF. This chain joins TRBV12-3 or TRBV12-4 and TRBJ2-7; 7 nucleotides agree with TRBD1. V shed 6 bases, J shed 0 bases, and the junction held 5 bases outside the gene matches. This CDR3 has 14 residues.

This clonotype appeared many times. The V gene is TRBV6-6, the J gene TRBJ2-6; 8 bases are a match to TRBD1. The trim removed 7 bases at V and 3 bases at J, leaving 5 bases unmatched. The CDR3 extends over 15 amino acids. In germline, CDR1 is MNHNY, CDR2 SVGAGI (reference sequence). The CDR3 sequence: CASTRGTGGANVLTF. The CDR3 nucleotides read TGTGCCAGCACCAGAGGGACAGGTGGGGCCAACGTCCTGACTTTC.

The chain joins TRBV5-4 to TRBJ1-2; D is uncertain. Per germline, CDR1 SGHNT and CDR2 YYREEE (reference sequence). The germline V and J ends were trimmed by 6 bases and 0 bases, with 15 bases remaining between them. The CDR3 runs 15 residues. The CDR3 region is CASTHGAPANYGYTF. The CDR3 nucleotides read TGTGCCAGCACCCATGGAGCACCAGCTAACTATGGCTACACCTTC.

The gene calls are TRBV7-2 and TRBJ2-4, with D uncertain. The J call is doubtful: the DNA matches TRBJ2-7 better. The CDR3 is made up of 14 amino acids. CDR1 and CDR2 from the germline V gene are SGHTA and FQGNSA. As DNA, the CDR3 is TGTGCCAGCAGCGCCTGGGAAGGGAACTACGAGCAGTACTTC. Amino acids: CASSAWEGNYEQYF.

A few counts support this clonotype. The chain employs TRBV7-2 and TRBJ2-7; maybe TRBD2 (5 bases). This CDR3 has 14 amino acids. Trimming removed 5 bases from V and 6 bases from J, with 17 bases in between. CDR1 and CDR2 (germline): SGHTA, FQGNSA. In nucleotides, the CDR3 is TGTGCCAGCAGCCCCGGGGTAGCGCGATCCGAGCAGTACTTC. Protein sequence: CASSPGVARSEQYF.